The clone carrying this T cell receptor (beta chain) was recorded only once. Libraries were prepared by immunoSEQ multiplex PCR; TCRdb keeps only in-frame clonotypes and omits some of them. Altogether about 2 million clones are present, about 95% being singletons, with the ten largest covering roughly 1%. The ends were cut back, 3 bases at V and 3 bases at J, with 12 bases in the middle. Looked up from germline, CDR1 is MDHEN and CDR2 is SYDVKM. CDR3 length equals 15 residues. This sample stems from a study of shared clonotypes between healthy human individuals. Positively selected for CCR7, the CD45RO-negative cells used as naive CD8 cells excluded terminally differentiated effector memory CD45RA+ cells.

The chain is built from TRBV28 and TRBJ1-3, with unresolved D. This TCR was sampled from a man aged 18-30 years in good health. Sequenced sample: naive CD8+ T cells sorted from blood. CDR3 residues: CASSFVPGGGNTIYF. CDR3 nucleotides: TGTGCCAGCAGTTTCGTCCCGGGCGGTGGAAACACCATATATTTT.